The clone carrying this T cell receptor (beta chain) turned up a few times. As yet, its antigen is unknown. These data come from a study of response to subunit inactivated influenza vaccine. Study-level results: Seasonal influenza vaccination, on each occasion, was suggested by the authors to recruit few new T cells.

The germline gives CDR1 MDHEN, CDR2 SYDVKM. Trimming at V came to 4 bases and at J to 6 bases, leaving 12 bases not matched to a gene. The CDR3 is 15 residues long. Via MiXCR, TCRdb re-called the RT-PCR reads, giving one row per CDR3 protein. The repertoire holds fewer than 350,000 distinct CDR3 sequences, with roughly 22% as singletons. V usage is TRBV28 and J usage is TRBJ2-7; 7 bases are shared with TRBD2. The TCR sequence derives from a man aged 50 to 69 who received an inactivated influenza vaccine. Material: PBMCs from blood, obtained about 20 months after vaccination. The CDR3: CASSSLGLLRLEQYF. As DNA, the CDR3 is TGTGCCAGCAGTTCCCTGGGACTACTCAGGCTCGAGCAGTACTTC.